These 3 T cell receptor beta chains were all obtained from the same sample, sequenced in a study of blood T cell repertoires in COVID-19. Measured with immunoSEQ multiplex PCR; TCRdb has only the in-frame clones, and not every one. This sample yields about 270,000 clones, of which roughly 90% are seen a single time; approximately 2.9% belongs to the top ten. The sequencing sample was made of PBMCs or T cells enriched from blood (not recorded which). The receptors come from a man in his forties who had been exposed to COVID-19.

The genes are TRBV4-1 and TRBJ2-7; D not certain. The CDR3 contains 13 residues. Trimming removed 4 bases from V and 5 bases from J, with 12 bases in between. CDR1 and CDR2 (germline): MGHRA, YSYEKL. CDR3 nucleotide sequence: TGCGCCAGCAGCCCTCTGGTGCGGCACGAGCAGTACTTC. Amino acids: CASSPLVRHEQYF.

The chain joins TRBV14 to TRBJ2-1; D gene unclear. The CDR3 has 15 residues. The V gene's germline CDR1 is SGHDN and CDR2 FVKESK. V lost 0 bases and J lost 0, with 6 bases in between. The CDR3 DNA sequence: TGTGCCAGCAGCCAAGAATGGAGCTCCTACAATGAGCAGTTCTTC. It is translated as CASSQEWSSYNEQFF.

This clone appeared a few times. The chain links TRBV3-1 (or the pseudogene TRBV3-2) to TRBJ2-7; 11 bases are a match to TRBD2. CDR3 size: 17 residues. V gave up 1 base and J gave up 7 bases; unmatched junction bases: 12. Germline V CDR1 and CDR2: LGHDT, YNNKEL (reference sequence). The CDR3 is CASSQVGAGTSGLEQYF. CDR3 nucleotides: TGTGCCAGCAGCCAAGTGGGTGCCGGGACTAGCGGTTTGGAGCAGTACTTC.